This TCR beta chain derives from a study of blood T cell repertoires in COVID-19. As for the study in general: Sites across the United States, Italy and Spain contributed samples from acute and convalescent COVID-19.

Those enrolled, adults aged about 18 to 95 years, came from 24 US areas. Cohort allocation depended upon clinical history that participants reported. Germline V gene data show CDR1 as LNHDA and CDR2 as SQIVND (reference sequence). The V and J ends lost 7 bases and 2 bases respectively, with 12 bases between them. This CDR3 comprises 14 residues. In the source study's methods: Researchers report that nucleated cell counts were estimated from reference gene primer amplification. Profiling relied on immunoSEQ multiplex PCR, and the TCRdb table lists in-frame clones only, not all of them. That table gives V, J and clone size, and the DNA gave D and trimming. The repertoire holds around 220,000 clones, approximately 86% seen once, with about 6.9% in the top ten.

Sequencing was performed on PBMCs or T cells enriched from blood (not recorded which). The sequence derives from a young woman with acute COVID-19. The chain joins TRBV19 to TRBJ2-1; a weak D match, TRBD2 (5 bases). The chain's CDR3 is CASTRYGTYNEQFF. DNA of the CDR3: TGTGCCAGTACCAGATACGGGACCTACAATGAGCAGTTCTTC.